This T cell receptor (beta chain) was identified during a study of beta chain features in type 1 diabetes. cDNA synthesis used the whole RNA isolate, giving expressed TCRB sequences. TCRdb's table, derived via immunoSEQ multiplex PCR, lists solely in-frame clones and lacks some. Here the sample spans about 330,000 clones, 9.5% to 12% being singletons. This clone was observed a handful of times. Trimming took 0 bases from V and 0 from J, leaving 10 bases between them. The CDR3 contains 16 residues. Germline V gene sequence: CDR1 SGDLS, CDR2 YYNGEE. The clonotype originates from a young woman in good health. Material for sequencing was naive CD4+ T cells from blood. The rearrangement uses TRBV9 and TRBJ2-1; the D gene is possibly TRBD2 (5 bases). The CDR3 loop reads CASSVERLSSYNEQFF. In nucleotides, the CDR3 is TGTGCCAGCAGCGTAGAACGACTAAGCTCCTACAATGAGCAGTTCTTC.